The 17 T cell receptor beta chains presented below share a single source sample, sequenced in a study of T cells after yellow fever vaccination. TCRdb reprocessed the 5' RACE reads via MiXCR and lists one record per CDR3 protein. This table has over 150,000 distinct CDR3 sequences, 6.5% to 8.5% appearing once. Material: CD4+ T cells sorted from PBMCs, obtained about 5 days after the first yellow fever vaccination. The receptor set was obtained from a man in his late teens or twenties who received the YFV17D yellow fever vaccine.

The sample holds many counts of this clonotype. CDR3 sequence reads: CASSPGMRGYTF. The CDR3 region has the DNA TGTGCCAGCAGTCCAGGGATGCGTGGCTACACCTTC. J is TRBJ1-2 and V is TRBV6-5; weak D call: TRBD1 (5 bases). Trimming removed 5 bases at V and 7 bases at J, with 11 bases between. Germline V CDR1 and CDR2: MNHEY, SVGAGI. This CDR3 has 12 residues.

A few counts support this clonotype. The CDR3 sequence: CASSRPAGTGPISGNTIYF. The DNA for the CDR3 is TGCGCCAGCAGCCGACCCGCTGGGACAGGCCCCATCTCTGGAAACACCATATATTTT. V usage is TRBV4-1 and J usage is TRBJ1-3; 8 positions agree with TRBD1. Germline loops: CDR1 MGHRA, CDR2 YSYEKL. V gave up 4 bases and J gave up 0 bases; unmatched junction bases: 14. The CDR3 runs to 19 residues.

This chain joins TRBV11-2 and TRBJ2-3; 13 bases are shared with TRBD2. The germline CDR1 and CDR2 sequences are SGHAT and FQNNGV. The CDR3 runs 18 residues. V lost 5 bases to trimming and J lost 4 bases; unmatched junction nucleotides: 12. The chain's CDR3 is CASSAGHPGLAGSDTQYF. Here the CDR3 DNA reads TGTGCCAGCAGCGCGGGACACCCGGGACTAGCGGGGTCAGATACGCAGTATTTT. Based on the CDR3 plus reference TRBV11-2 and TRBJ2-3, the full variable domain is EAGVAQSPRYKIIEKRQSVAFWCNPISGHATLYWYQQILGQGPKLLIQFQNNGVVDDSQLPKDRFSAERLKGVDSTLKIQPAKLEDSAVYLCASSAGHPGLAGSDTQYFGPGTRLTVL.

CDR3 in amino acids: CASSWRASGAYEQYF. CDR3 DNA: TGTGCCAGCAGCTGGCGGGCTAGCGGGGCCTACGAGCAGTACTTC. The rearrangement joins TRBV7-2 to TRBJ2-7, with 9 bases identical to TRBD2. The V gene's germline CDR1 is SGHTA and CDR2 FQGNSA. This CDR3 is 15 amino acids long. The ends lost 4 bases at V and 2 bases at J; junction bases unmatched: 6.

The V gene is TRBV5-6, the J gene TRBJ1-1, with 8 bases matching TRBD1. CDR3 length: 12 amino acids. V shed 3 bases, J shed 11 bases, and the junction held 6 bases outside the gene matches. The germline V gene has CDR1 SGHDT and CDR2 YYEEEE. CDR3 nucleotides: TGTGCCAGCAGCTCGACAGGGGTGAGTGCTTTCTTT. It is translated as CASSSTGVSAFF.

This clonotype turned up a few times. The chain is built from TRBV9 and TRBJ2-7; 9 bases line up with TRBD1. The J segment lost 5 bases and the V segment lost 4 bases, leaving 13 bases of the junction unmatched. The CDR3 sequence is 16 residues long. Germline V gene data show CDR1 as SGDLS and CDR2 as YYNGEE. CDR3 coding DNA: TGTGCCAGCAGCCCGCGAGGGGACAGGGCGGTCCACGAGCAGTACTTC. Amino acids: CASSPRGDRAVHEQYF.

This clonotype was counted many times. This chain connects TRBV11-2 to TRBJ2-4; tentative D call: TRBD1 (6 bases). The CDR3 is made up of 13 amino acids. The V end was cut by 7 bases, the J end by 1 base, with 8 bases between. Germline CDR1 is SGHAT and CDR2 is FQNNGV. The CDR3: CASTGVAKNIQYF. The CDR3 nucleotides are TGTGCCAGCACAGGGGTGGCCAAAAACATTCAGTACTTC.

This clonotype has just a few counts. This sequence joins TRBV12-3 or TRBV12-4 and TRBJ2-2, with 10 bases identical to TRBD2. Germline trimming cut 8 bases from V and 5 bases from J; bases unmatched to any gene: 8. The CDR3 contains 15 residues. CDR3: CASRTAGGPTGELFF. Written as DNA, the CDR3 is TGTGCCAGCCGGACAGCGGGGGGGCCGACCGGGGAGCTGTTTTTT.

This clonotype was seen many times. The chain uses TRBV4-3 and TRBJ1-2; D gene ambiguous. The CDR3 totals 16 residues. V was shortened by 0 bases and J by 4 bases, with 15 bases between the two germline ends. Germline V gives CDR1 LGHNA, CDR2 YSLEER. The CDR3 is CASSQDLLTAVYGYTF. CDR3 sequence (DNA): TGCGCCAGCAGCCAAGATCTCCTAACAGCCGTCTATGGCTACACCTTC.

For the CDR3, the DNA is TGTGCCAGTAGTATTCAAGGCACCGGGGAGCTGTTTTTT. Translated: CASSIQGTGELFF. The gene calls are TRBV19 and TRBJ2-2; no definite D call. The CDR3 sequence is 13 residues long. The germline V gene encodes CDR1 LNHDA and CDR2 SQIVND (reference sequence). V shed 3 bases and J shed 4 bases, with 6 bases lying between them. Full variable domain (rest looked up from reference TRBV19 and TRBJ2-2): DGGITQSPKYLFRKEGQNVTLSCEQNLNHDAMYWYRQDPGQGLRLIYYSQIVNDFQKGDIAEGYSVSREKKESFPLTVTSAQKNPTAFYLCASSIQGTGELFFGEGSRLTVL.

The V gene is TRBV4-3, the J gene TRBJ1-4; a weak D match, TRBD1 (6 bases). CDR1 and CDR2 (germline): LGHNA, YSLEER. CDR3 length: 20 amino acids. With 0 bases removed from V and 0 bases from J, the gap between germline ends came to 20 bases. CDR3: CASSQEYRGQITTTNEKLFF. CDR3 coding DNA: TGCGCCAGCAGCCAAGAGTATAGAGGACAGATCACTACAACTAATGAAAAACTGTTTTTT.

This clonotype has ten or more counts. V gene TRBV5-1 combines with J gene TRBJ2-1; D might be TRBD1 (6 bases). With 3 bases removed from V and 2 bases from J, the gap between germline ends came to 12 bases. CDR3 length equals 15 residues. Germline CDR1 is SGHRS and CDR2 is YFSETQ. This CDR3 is CASSWTEKAYNEQFF. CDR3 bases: TGCGCCAGCAGCTGGACAGAGAAGGCCTACAATGAGCAGTTCTTC. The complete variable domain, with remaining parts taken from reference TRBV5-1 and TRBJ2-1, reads KAGVTQTPRYLIKTRGQQVTLSCSPISGHRSVSWYQQTPGQGLQFLFEYFSETQRNKGNFPGRFSGRQFSNSRSEMNVSTLELGDSALYLCASSWTEKAYNEQFFGPGTRLTVL.

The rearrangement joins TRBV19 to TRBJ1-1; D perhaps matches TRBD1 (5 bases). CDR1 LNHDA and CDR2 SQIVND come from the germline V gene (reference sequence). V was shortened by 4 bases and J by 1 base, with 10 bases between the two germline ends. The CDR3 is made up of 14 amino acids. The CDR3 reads CASSTAGTNTEAFF. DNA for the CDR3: TGTGCCAGTAGTACGGCAGGGACGAACACTGAAGCTTTCTTT.

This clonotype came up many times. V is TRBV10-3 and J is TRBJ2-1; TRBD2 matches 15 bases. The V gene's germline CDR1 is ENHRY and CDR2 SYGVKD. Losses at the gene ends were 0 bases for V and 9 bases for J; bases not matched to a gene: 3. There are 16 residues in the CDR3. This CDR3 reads CAISESGTSGGLEQFF. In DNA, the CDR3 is TGTGCCATCAGTGAGTCTGGGACTAGCGGGGGGCTTGAGCAGTTCTTC.

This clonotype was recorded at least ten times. The CDR3 DNA sequence: TGTGCCAGCAGCTCGGCGATGGGTACGCAGTATTTT. Translation: CASSSAMGTQYF. This chain uses TRBV7-2 with TRBJ2-3; D gene ambiguous. This CDR3 comprises 12 residues. Germline V gene lookup returns CDR1 SGHTA and CDR2 FQGNSA. V was clipped by 4 bases and J by 8 bases, with 10 bases between them.

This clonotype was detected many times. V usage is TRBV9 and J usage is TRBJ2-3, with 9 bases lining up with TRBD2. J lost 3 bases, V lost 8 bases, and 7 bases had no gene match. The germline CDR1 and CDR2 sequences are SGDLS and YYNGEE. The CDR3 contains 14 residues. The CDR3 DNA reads TGTGCCAGTGGAGCTAGCGGGGATACAGATACGCAGTATTTT. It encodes CASGASGDTDTQYF.

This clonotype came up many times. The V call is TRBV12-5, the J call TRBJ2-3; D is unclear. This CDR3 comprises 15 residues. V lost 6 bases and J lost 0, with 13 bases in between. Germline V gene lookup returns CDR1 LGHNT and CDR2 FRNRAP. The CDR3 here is CASGQRVSSTDTQYF. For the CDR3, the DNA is TGTGCTAGTGGACAGAGAGTTTCTAGCACAGATACGCAGTATTTT.